The rows below give T cell receptor beta chains drawn from one sample of a study of shared clonotypes between healthy human individuals. This table comes from immunoSEQ multiplex PCR, and its TCRdb copy is limited to in-frame clones, with some not included. The sample shows about 650,000 clones, less than 97% of them seen only once. Specimen: naive CD8+ T cells sorted from blood. The source of these receptors is a woman between 25 and 40 years old in good health. The CDR3 runs from the conserved cysteine through the conserved F or W. D genes are given only for firm matches. The size of a clone is reported for some rows only, either as once, few or many, or as a class for expanded clones.

>TRBJ1-2|once|-|TRBV19
CASAGNPTYGYTF
TGTGCCAGTGCGGGAAATCCCACTTATGGCTACACCTTC
>TRBJ2-7|-|-|TRBV5-1
CASSLEGGYEQYF
TGCGCCAGCAGCTTGGAAGGGGGCTACGAGCAGTACTTC
>TRBJ2-7|-|-|TRBV25-1
CASSVGGSYEQYF
TGTGCCAGCAGTGTCGGAGGGAGCTACGAGCAGTACTTC
>TRBJ1-2|-|-|TRBV19
CASTLIQGGYGYTF
TGTGCCAGTACCCTCATACAGGGCGGCTATGGCTACACCTTC
>TRBJ2-7|-|TRBD1|TRBV2
CASSSTRGQGTYEQYF
TGTGCCAGCAGTTCTACCAGGGGACAGGGGACCTACGAGCAGTACTTC
>TRBJ1-6|-|-|TRBV27
CASSLSWDGLVYSSSPLHF
TGTGCCAGCAGTTTAAGCTGGGACGGGCTAGTATATTCTAGTTCACCCCTCCACTTT
>TRBJ2-5|-|-|TRBV7-9
CASSLPGVAGQQYQETQYF
TGTGCCAGCAGCTTACCCGGGGTAGCGGGACAGCAATACCAAGAGACCCAGTACTTC
>TRBJ2-7|-|-|TRBV4-2
CASSQGSRDEAYEQYF
TGTGCCAGCAGCCAAGGAAGCAGGGACGAGGCCTACGAGCAGTACTTC
>TRBJ1-5|-|-|TRBV28
CASRTAYSNQPQHF
TGTGCCAGCAGAACAGCTTATAGCAATCAGCCCCAGCATTTT
>TRBJ2-7|-|TRBD1|TRBV19
CASSIDLVGTGTAYEQYF
TGTGCCAGTAGTATAGATCTGGTTGGGACCGGGACAGCCTACGAGCAGTACTTC
>TRBJ2-7|-|-|TRBV6-5
CASSWEPRDEQYF
TGTGCCAGCAGCTGGGAGCCACGGGACGAGCAGTACTTC
>TRBJ2-1|-|-|TRBV7-9
CASSLPGPADEQFF
TGTGCCAGCAGCTTACCGGGACCAGCTGATGAGCAGTTCTTC
>TRBJ2-4|-|-|TRBV5-5
CASSLSGNKGEGAKNIQYF
TGTGCCAGCAGCTTGTCAGGGAACAAAGGAGAGGGCGCCAAAAACATTCAGTACTTC
>TRBJ2-1|-|-|TRBV11-2
CASSLVSGGGSWGYNEQFF
TGTGCCAGCAGCTTAGTCTCAGGCGGCGGATCGTGGGGTTACAATGAGCAGTTCTTC
>TRBJ2-1|once|-|TRBV9
CASSPPPGEVYNEQFF
TGTGCCAGCAGCCCTCCCCCCGGGGAAGTGTACAATGAGCAGTTCTTC
>TRBJ2-3|-|-|TRBV15
CATSRDLQTDTQYF
TGTGCCACCAGCAGAGATCTCCAGACAGATACGCAGTATTTT
>TRBJ2-2|-|-|TRBV7-9
CASSPPGQSNTGELFF
TGTGCCAGCAGTCCACCGGGACAATCGAACACCGGGGAGCTGTTTTTT
>TRBJ1-1|-|TRBD1|TRBV6-5
CASSSGGLTEAFF
TGTGCCAGCAGTTCAGGGGGTTTGACTGAAGCTTTCTTT
>TRBJ2-1|-|TRBD2|TRBV14
CASSQVRREYDEQFF
TGTGCCAGCAGCCAAGTTCGGCGGGAGTATGATGAGCAGTTCTTC